Presented here are 30 T cell receptor beta chains from one specimen sequenced in a study of blood T cells in healthy people across ages. Primed by a sample-barcoded 5' primer and a J-beta primer mix, a second PCR proceeded for roughly 6 to 12 cycles. TCRdb recomputed calls from the 5' RACE reads with MiXCR, one row per CDR3 protein. This sample has 1.8 million or so distinct CDR3 sequences; roughly two fifths occur once, and the top ten carry about 23%. Sequenced input: blood. Receptors were obtained from a human donor in good health.

This sequence joins TRBV4-2 and TRBJ2-3; D gene ambiguous. The V and J ends lost 2 bases and 6 bases respectively, with 9 bases between them. The CDR3 totals 13 residues. Per the germline V gene, CDR1 is LGHNA and CDR2 is YNFKEQ. CDR3 sequence reads: CASSQLAVDTQYF. In DNA, the CDR3 is TGTGCCAGCAGCCAACTTGCTGTCGATACGCAGTATTTT.

The chain is built from TRBV2 and TRBJ2-1, with 12 bases identical to TRBD1. The germline V gene has CDR1 SNHLY and CDR2 FYNNEI. Losses at the gene ends were 7 bases for V and 6 bases for J; bases not matched to a gene: 4. The CDR3 consists of 14 residues. This CDR3 is CASMGDRGRNEQFF. CDR3 bases: TGTGCCAGCATGGGGGACAGGGGGCGCAATGAGCAGTTCTTC.

The rearrangement links TRBV27 to TRBJ2-5; TRBD2 matches 8 bases. The CDR3 is 14 amino acids. Germline CDR1 MNHEY, CDR2 SMNVEV (reference sequence). J gave up 2 bases and V 5 bases, and 4 bases lay outside the gene matches. CDR3 DNA sequence: TGTGCCAGCAGTGCGGGGGGCCAACAAGAGACCCAGTACTTC. This translates into CASSAGGQQETQYF.

The CDR3 DNA follows: TGCAGTGCTAGAGATGGAGCCGGGAACCAGCCCCAGCATTTT. Translated, it gives CSARDGAGNQPQHF. The rearrangement joins TRBV20-1 to TRBJ1-5; no clear D. The CDR3 extends over 14 amino acids. Germline CDR1 reads DFQATT; CDR2 reads SNEGSKA (reference sequence). V was pared by 0 bases and J by 7 bases, with 13 bases between.

This rearrangement joins TRBV12-5 to TRBJ1-5; the D is unclear. With 4 bases removed from V and 0 bases from J, the gap between germline ends came to 4 bases. Germline values: CDR1 LGHNT, CDR2 FRNRAP. This CDR3 contains 13 residues. CDR3 in amino acids: CASGWVSNQPQHF. In DNA form, the CDR3 reads TGTGCTAGTGGTTGGGTTAGCAATCAGCCCCAGCATTTT. The entire variable domain, with the rest obtained from reference TRBV12-5 and TRBJ1-5, is as follows: DARVTQTPRHKVTEMGQEVTMRCQPILGHNTVFWYRQTMMQGLELLAYFRNRAPLDDSGMPKDRFSAEMPDATLATLKIQPSEPRDSAVYFCASGWVSNQPQHFGDGTRLSIL.

This clonotype has a single count. At one of its ends the junction is not consistent with the germline gene, which may arise from a read error. The rearrangement uses TRBV29-1 and TRBJ2-2, with TRBD2 matching over 7 bases. Germline V gives CDR1 SQVTM, CDR2 ANQGSEA. The CDR3 totals 12 residues. This CDR3 is CSGARVGGGLFF. CDR3 bases: TGCAGCGGGGCCAGGGTAGGCGGGGGGCTGTTTTTT.

This rearrangement joins TRBV9 to TRBJ2-3; TRBD2 matches 10 bases. Germline trimming cut 0 bases from V and 4 bases from J; bases unmatched to any gene: 2. Germline-derived CDR1 and CDR2 are SGDLS and YYNGEE. This CDR3 is 15 amino acids long. The CDR3 region has the DNA TGTGCCAGCAGCGTAGCAGCGGGGGGGGCAGATACGCAGTATTTT. It yields the protein CASSVAAGGADTQYF.

The chain has TRBV10-3 and TRBJ2-7, with D possibly being TRBD1 (5 bases). Germline loops: CDR1 ENHRY, CDR2 SYGVKD. CDR3 length: 11 residues. Trimming removed 5 bases at V and 4 bases at J, with 6 bases between. CDR3 in amino acids: CAISNRYEQYF. CDR3 nucleotides: TGTGCCATCAGTAACAGGTACGAGCAGTACTTC.

The CDR3: CSAKSQGWTEAFF. CDR3 in DNA: TGCAGTGCTAAATCTCAGGGTTGGACTGAAGCTTTCTTT. V gene TRBV20-1 combines with J gene TRBJ1-1, with D possibly being TRBD1 (5 bases). Germline CDR1 and CDR2: DFQATT and SNEGSKA (reference sequence). The CDR3 runs 13 residues. The V end lost 4 bases, the J end lost 5 bases, and 14 bases lay between the germline ends.

Concerning this clonotype: A junction boundary mismatches the germline segment, possibly from a read error. The gene calls are TRBV9 and TRBJ2-3, with D perhaps TRBD2 (5 bases). The CDR3 spans 15 residues. Per the germline V gene, CDR1 is SGDLS and CDR2 is YYNGEE. The DNA for the CDR3 is TGTGCCAGCAGCGGAATAAACGGAGGTACAGCTACGCAGTATTTT. Translated, it gives CASSGINGGTATQYF.

This chain connects TRBV29-1 to TRBJ2-7, with 9 bases fitting TRBD1. There are 16 residues in the CDR3. Trimming took 3 bases from V and 1 from J; bases not matched to a gene: 10. CDR1 is SQVTM, CDR2 ANQGSEA, per germline. CDR3 nucleotides: TGCAGCGTTGAGATCCCGGGACAGGGATTTTCCTACGAGCAGTACTTC. This translates into CSVEIPGQGFSYEQYF.

This clonotype appeared a few times. The chain employs TRBV28 and TRBJ1-2, with D uncertain. Germline V gene sequence: CDR1 MDHEN, CDR2 SYDVKM. The CDR3 has 11 residues. V lost 8 bases, J lost 4 bases, and 8 bases lay in between. CDR3 loop: CASLQTYGYTF. The CDR3 DNA follows: TGTGCCAGCCTTCAGACCTATGGCTACACCTTC.

V is TRBV7-2 and J is TRBJ2-7, with D possibly matching TRBD2 (5 bases). The end of the DNA fits TRBJ2-5 better, so the J call may be wrong. CDR3 length equals 17 residues. Germline assignment: CDR1 SGHTA and CDR2 FQGNSA. The CDR3 region has the DNA TGTGCCAGCAGCTTAGGCCGACGGGCGGGCGCAAAAGAGACCCAGTACTTC. Translated: CASSLGRRAGAKETQYF.

This chain uses TRBV12-3 or TRBV12-4 with TRBJ1-4; maybe TRBD1 (6 bases). The V end was cut by 4 bases, the J end by 1 base, with 7 bases between. The CDR3 covers 14 residues. The CDR3: CASSSQGTNEKLFF. DNA for the CDR3: TGTGCCAGCAGTTCACAGGGAACTAATGAAAAACTGTTTTTT.

The rearrangement uses TRBV10-2 and TRBJ2-2; TRBD2 is a possible D gene (6 bases). CDR3 size: 13 residues. Looked up from germline, CDR1 is WSHSY and CDR2 is SAAADI. V lost 0 bases and J 7 bases, leaving 6 bases between the germline ends. This CDR3 reads CASSESGGGELFF. CDR3 in DNA: TGCGCCAGCAGTGAGTCGGGGGGCGGGGAGCTGTTTTTT.

CDR3 nucleotide sequence: TGTGCCAGCAGCCTTCCGGGTGGTTCACCCCTCCACTTT. Amino acid sequence: CASSLPGGSPLHF. The rearrangement joins TRBV11-2 to TRBJ1-6; D is unclear. Trimming shortened V by 5 bases and J by 9 bases, and 11 bases separated the two germline ends. Germline-derived CDR1 and CDR2 are SGHAT and FQNNGV. This CDR3 region has 13 residues.

This clonotype was found many times. This chain links TRBV7-9 with TRBJ1-2; a weak D match, TRBD1 (5 bases). The CDR3 runs to 12 residues. Per the germline V gene, CDR1 is SEHNR and CDR2 is FQNEAQ (reference sequence). V was shortened by 1 base and J by 6 bases, with 6 bases between the two germline ends. The CDR3 DNA reads TGTGCCAGCAGCTTAGAGGGACATGGCTACACCTTC. This gives the protein CASSLEGHGYTF.

The chain recombines TRBV12-3 or TRBV12-4 with TRBJ1-6; D remains ambiguous. This CDR3 has 14 amino acids. Trimming took 3 bases from V and 6 from J, leaving 9 bases between them. The CDR3 here is CASSFGLLNSPLHF. The CDR3 nucleotides are TGTGCCAGCAGTTTCGGGCTGCTTAATTCACCCCTCCACTTT.

The chain recombines TRBV12-3 or TRBV12-4 with TRBJ1-2; D uncertain. The CDR3 totals 13 residues. V shed 5 bases and J shed 3 bases, with 10 bases lying between them. The CDR3 protein is CASSGSTYYGYTF. The CDR3 DNA sequence: TGTGCCAGCAGTGGCAGTACCTACTATGGCTACACCTTC.

This clonotype was counted between two and nine times. The chain carries TRBV20-1 and TRBJ2-3, with 11 nucleotides matching TRBD2. J gave up 2 bases and V 6 bases, and 10 bases lay outside the gene matches. The CDR3 totals 16 residues. Germline V gives CDR1 DFQATT, CDR2 SNEGSKA (reference sequence). The CDR3 nucleotides are TGCAGTGCCTTAAGCCTGACTAGCGGGGACACAGATACGCAGTATTTT. Amino acids: CSALSLTSGDTDTQYF.

This clonotype was seen only a few times. V usage is TRBV7-8 and J usage is TRBJ2-2; 8 bases are a match to TRBD1. The V gene's germline CDR1 is SGHVS and CDR2 FQNEAQ. The J segment lost 0 bases and the V segment lost 10 bases, leaving 4 bases of the junction unmatched. There are 14 residues in the CDR3. The chain's CDR3 is CATGQGANTGELFF. Here the CDR3 DNA reads TGTGCCACTGGACAGGGAGCGAACACCGGGGAGCTGTTTTTT.

Notes on this clonotype: An end of the junction differs from the germline gene, which may be a read error. The chain has TRBV29-1 and TRBJ2-2; a weak D match, TRBD1 (6 bases). From germline, CDR1 is SQVTM and CDR2 ANQGSEA. This CDR3 comprises 12 residues. The CDR3 reads CSGGHGVGERFF. For the CDR3, the DNA is TGCAGCGGGGGACACGGCGTGGGGGAGCGGTTTTTT.

This clonotype has just one count. The J gene is TRBJ1-1, the V gene TRBV20-1; no firm D call. Germline V gene lookup returns CDR1 DFQATT and CDR2 SNEGSKA (reference sequence). The CDR3 is made up of 14 amino acids. V lost 6 bases to trimming and J lost 4 bases, with 18 bases between them. The CDR3 loop is CSATVVIGSTEAFF. DNA for the CDR3: TGCAGTGCCACGGTCGTTATAGGGAGCACTGAAGCTTTCTTT.

V and J are TRBV4-2 and TRBJ2-3; 13 nucleotides match TRBD2. V gave up 1 base and J gave up 7 bases; unmatched junction bases: 5. The germline V gene encodes CDR1 LGHNA and CDR2 YNFKEQ. CDR3 size: 16 residues. The CDR3 protein is CASSQGTSGGRNTQYF. CDR3 coding DNA: TGTGCCAGCAGCCAAGGGACTAGCGGGGGAAGGAATACGCAGTATTTT.

This clonotype has more than one count but fewer than ten. The chain has TRBV7-8 and TRBJ1-2, with TRBD1 identical over 11 bases. The V and J ends lost 5 bases and 2 bases, in that order; junction bases with no gene match: 10. The CDR3 totals 17 residues. The germline gives CDR1 SGHVS, CDR2 FQNEAQ. DNA of the CDR3: TGTGCCAGCAGCCCGCCCCTCCGGACAGGGGGCAACTATGGCTACACCTTC. This translates into CASSPPLRTGGNYGYTF.

As for this clonotype: The germline gene is not matched at one end of the junction; a read error may be the cause. This rearrangement joins TRBV7-9 to TRBJ2-5; maybe TRBD1 (7 bases). Matching the DNA end better, TRBJ2-7 makes the J call doubtful. This CDR3 has 16 amino acids. In germline, CDR1 is SEHNR, CDR2 FQNEAQ (reference sequence). The CDR3 region has the DNA TGTGCCGGCAGCTTTTTCTCGGGCAGGGGGGACTACGAGCAGTACTTC. This sequence encodes CAGSFFSGRGDYEQYF.

This clonotype was counted ten times or more. The chain has TRBV29-1 and TRBJ2-7; no clear D gene. This CDR3 has 11 residues. CDR1 and CDR2 from the germline V gene are SQVTM and ANQGSEA. V gave up 7 bases and J gave up 4 bases, with 11 bases separating them. Here the CDR3 reads CSAVWVYEQYF. The CDR3 DNA follows: TGCAGCGCAGTCTGGGTTTACGAGCAGTACTTC.

V and J are TRBV7-9 and TRBJ2-7; 10 bases align to TRBD2. The CDR3 has 16 residues. The V segment lost 6 bases and the J segment 1 base; nucleotides outside the gene matches: 9. Germline CDR1 is SEHNR and CDR2 is FQNEAQ (reference sequence). The chain's CDR3 is CASSPQLAGASYEQYF. CDR3 DNA: TGTGCCAGCAGTCCACAGCTAGCGGGGGCTTCCTACGAGCAGTACTTC.

This rearrangement joins TRBV5-8 to TRBJ2-5; D assignment may be TRBD1 or TRBD2 (5 bases each). Germline CDR1 and CDR2: SGHTS and YDEGEE. The CDR3 consists of 14 residues. The V end lost 2 bases, the J end lost 7 bases, and 15 bases lay between the germline ends. The chain's CDR3 is CASSFRGPGGTQYF. In DNA form, the CDR3 reads TGTGCCAGCAGCTTCCGGGGCCCCGGAGGGACCCAGTACTTC.

In this sample, this clonotype turned up many times. The V call is TRBV12-3 or TRBV12-4, the J call TRBJ2-1, with D perhaps TRBD2 (7 bases). This CDR3 is built from 14 residues. Trimming shortened V by 5 bases and J by 6 bases, and 14 bases separated the two germline ends. CDR3 in amino acids: CASSLGGASNEQFF. CDR3 coding DNA: TGTGCCAGCAGTCTAGGGGGGGCCAGCAATGAGCAGTTCTTC.